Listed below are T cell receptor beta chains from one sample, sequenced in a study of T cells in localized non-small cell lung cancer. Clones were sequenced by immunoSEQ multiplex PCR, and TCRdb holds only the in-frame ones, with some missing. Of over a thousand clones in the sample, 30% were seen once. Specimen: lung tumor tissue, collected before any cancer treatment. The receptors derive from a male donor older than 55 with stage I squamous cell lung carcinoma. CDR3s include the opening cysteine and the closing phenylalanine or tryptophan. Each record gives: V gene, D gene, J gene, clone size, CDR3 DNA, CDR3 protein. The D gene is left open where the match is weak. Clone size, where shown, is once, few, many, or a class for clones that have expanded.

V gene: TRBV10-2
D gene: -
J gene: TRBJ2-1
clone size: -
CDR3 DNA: TGCGCCAGCAGTGCGGGGAGTAGCTCCTACAATGAGCAGTTCTTC
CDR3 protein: CASSAGSSSYNEQFF

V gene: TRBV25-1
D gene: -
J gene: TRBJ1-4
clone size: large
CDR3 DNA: TGTGCCAGCAGTGAGGCGGGGTCTGGAGAAAAACTGTTTTTT
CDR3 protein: CASSEAGSGEKLFF

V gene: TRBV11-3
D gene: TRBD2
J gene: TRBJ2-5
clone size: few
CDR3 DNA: TGTGCCAGCAGCTTATTCGGCCTAGCGGTTCAGGAGACCCAGTACTTC
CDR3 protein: CASSLFGLAVQETQYF

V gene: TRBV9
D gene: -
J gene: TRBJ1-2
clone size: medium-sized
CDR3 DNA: TGTGCCAGCAGCGTAGGAGGAGCTAACTATGGCTACACCTTC
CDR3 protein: CASSVGGANYGYTF

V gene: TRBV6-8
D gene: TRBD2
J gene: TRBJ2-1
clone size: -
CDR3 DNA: TGTGCCAGCAGGATAACCGGGACTAGCGGGACGCCAACCATCTTC
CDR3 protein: CASRITGTSGTPTIF

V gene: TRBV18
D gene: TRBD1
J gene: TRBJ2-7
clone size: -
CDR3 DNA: TGTGCCAGCTCGTCACAGGGGGGCTATGGCGAGCAGTACTTC
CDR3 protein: CASSSQGGYGEQYF

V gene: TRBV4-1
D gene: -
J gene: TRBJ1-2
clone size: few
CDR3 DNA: TGCGCCAGCAGCCAAGTTGCCTGGGACAACGGCTACACCTTC
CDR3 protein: CASSQVAWDNGYTF

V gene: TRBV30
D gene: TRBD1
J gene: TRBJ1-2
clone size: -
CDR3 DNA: TGTGCCTGGAGGGCGTCGGGACAGGGAAGCTATGGCTACACCTTC
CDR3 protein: CAWRASGQGSYGYTF

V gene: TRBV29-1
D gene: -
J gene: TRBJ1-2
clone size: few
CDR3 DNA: TGCAGCGTTGAAGGATTGGACTATGGCTACACCTTC
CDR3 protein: CSVEGLDYGYTF

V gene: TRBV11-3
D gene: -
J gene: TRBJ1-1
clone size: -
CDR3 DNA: TGTGCCAGCAGCTCTGGGGACCCCCTGGACACTGAAGCTTTCTTT
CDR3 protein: CASSSGDPLDTEAFF

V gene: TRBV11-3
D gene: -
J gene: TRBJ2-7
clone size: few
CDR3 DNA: TGTGCCAGCAGCTTACATCCGGGACACACCTACGAGCAGTACTTC
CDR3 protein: CASSLHPGHTYEQYF

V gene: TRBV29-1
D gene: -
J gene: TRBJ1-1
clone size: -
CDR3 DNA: TGCAGCGTTCGGGAGGGGAACACTGAAGCTTTCTTT
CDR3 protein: CSVREGNTEAFF

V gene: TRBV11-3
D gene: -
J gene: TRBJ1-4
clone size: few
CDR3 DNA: TGTGCCAGCAGCTTATTCTCTACGGGTAACGGTGAAAAACTGTTTTTT
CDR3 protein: CASSLFSTGNGEKLFF

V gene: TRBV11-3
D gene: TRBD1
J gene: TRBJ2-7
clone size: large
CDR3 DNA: TGTGCCAGCAGCTCCCAGACAGGGGCCTTTTTCGGGCAGTACTTC
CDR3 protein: CASSSQTGAFFGQYF

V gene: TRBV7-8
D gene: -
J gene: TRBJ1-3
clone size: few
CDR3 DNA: TGTGCCAGCAGCCCAAGACAGGCCGTCTCTGGAAACACCATATATTTT
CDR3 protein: CASSPRQAVSGNTIYF

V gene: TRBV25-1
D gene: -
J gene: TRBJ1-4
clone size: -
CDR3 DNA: TGTGCCAGCAGTGAGGCAGGACCGCTTTCAACTAATGAAAAACTGTTTTTT
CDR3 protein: CASSEAGPLSTNEKLFF

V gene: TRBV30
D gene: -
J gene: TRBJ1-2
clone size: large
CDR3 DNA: TGTGCCTGGAGTGTTGGGTCCTCAAACTATGGCTACACCTTC
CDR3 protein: CAWSVGSSNYGYTF

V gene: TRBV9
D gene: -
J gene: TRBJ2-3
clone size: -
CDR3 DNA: TGTGCCAGCACCCCGTATGCGGAGGGCCGCACAGATACGCAGTATTTT
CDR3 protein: CASTPYAEGRTDTQYF

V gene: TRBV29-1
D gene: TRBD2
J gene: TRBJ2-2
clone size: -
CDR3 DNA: TGCGTAGCGGGAGGGGTAAACACCGGGGAGCTGTTTTTT
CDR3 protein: CVAGGVNTGELFF

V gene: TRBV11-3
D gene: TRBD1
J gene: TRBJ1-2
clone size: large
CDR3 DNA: TGTGCCAGCAGCCAGGGGGGCAGACTAGATGATGGCTACACCTTC
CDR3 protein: CASSQGGRLDDGYTF

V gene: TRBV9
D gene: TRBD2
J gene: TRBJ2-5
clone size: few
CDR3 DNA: TGTGCCAGCAGCGAGGGGCTAGCGGGAGGGCAAGAGACCCAGTACTTC
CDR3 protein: CASSEGLAGGQETQYF

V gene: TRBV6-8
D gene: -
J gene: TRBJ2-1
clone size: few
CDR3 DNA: TGTGCCAGCAGTTACAAGTGGGAGAGCAATGAGCAGTTCTTC
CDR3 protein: CASSYKWESNEQFF

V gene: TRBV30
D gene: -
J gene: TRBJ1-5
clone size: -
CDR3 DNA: TGTGCCTGGAGTGAGTTAGGTAATCAGCCCCAGCATTTT
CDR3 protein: CAWSELGNQPQHF

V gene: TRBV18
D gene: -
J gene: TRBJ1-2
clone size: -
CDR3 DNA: TGTGCCAGCTCACCCATCCAGGGTCAAGGCTATGGCTACACCTTC
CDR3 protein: CASSPIQGQGYGYTF

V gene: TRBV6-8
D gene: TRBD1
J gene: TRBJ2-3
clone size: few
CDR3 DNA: TGTGCCAGCAGTTACTCACAGGGGGCAGATACGCAGTATTTT
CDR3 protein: CASSYSQGADTQYF

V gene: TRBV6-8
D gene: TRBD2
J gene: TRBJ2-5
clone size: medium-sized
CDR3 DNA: TGTGCCAGCAGTTACGGGGGACAGGGAACACCGGGACTAGCGGAACAAGAGACCCAGTACTTC
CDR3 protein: CASSYGGQGTPGLAEQETQYF

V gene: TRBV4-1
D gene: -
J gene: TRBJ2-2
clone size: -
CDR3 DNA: TGCGCCAGCAGCCAAGAATGGCGGAACACCGGGGAGCTGTTTTTT
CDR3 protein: CASSQEWRNTGELFF

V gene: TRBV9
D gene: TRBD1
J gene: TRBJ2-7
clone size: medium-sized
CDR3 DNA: TGTGCCAGCAGCGGCCAGACAGGGGGCGAGCAGTACTTC
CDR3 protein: CASSGQTGGEQYF

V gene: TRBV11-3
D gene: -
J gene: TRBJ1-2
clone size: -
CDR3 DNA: TGTGCCAGCAGCTTAGGAGGGAGTAACTATGGCTACACCTTC
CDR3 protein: CASSLGGSNYGYTF

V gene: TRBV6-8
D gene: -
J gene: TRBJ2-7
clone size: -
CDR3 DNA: TGTGCCATCAAGCCGGAGACCGAAGACGAGCAGTACTTC
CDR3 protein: CAIKPETEDEQYF

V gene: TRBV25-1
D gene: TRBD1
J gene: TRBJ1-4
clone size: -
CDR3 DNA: TGTGCCAGCAGTGAAGGGACAGGGAAGGATGATGAAAAACTGTTTTTT
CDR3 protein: CASSEGTGKDDEKLFF

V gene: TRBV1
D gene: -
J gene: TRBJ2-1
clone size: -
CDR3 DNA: TGCGCCAGCAGCCAAGGACTAGCGGGAGAAAATGAGCAGTTCTTC
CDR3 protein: CASSQGLAGENEQFF

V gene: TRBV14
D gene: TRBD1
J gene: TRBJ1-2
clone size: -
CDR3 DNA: TGTGCCAGCAGCCCTTGGACAGGGGGCGCGGGAGGCTACACCTTC
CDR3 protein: CASSPWTGGAGGYTF

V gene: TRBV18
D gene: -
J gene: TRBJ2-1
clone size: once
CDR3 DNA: TGTGCCAGCTCCCCGGGGGCAAGAAATGAGCAGTTCTTC
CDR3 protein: CASSPGARNEQFF

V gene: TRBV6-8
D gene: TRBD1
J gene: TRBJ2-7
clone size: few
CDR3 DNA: TGTGCCAGCAGTTACTCTAGACAGGGTGGCTACGAGCAGTACTTC
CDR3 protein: CASSYSRQGGYEQYF

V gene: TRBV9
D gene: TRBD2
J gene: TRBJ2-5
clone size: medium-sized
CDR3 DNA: TGTGCCAGCAGCGTCCTCGGGACTACCCAAGAGACCCAGTACTTC
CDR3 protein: CASSVLGTTQETQYF

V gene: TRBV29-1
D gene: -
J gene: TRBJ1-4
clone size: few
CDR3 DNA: TGCAGCGTTGGTGACCCCGGGAATGAAAAACTGTTTTTT
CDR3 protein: CSVGDPGNEKLFF

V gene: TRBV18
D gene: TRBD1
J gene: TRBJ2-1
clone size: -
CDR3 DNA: TGTGCCAGCTCACTGGACAGGGAAGGGGACAATGAGCAGTTCTTC
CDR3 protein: CASSLDREGDNEQFF

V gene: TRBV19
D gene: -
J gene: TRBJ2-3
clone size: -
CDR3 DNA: TGTGCCAGTAGCTTCGACCGTATCACAGATACGCAGTATTTT
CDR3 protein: CASSFDRITDTQYF

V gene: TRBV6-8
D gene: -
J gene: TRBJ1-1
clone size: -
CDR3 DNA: TGTGCCAGCAGTTACTGGGGTAGCCCTATGAACACTGAAGCTTTCTTT
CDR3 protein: CASSYWGSPMNTEAFF

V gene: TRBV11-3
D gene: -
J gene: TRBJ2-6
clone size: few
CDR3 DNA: TGTGCCAGCAGCCGAAGGGGCAGGGGCGATATCTCTGGGGCCAACGTCCTGACTTTC
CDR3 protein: CASSRRGRGDISGANVLTF

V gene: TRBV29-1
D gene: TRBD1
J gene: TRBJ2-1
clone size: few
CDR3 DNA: TGCAGCGCGGGACAGGGGCACTACAATGAGCAGTTCTTC
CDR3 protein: CSAGQGHYNEQFF

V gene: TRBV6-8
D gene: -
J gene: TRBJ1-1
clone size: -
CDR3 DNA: TGTGCCAGCAGTCCCGGCGGAGCGAACACTGAAGCTTTCTTT
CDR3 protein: CASSPGGANTEAFF

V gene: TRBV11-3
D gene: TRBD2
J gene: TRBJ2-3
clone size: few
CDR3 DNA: TGTGCCAGCAGCCCCGGACTAGCGGTAAACACAGATACGCAGTATTTT
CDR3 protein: CASSPGLAVNTDTQYF

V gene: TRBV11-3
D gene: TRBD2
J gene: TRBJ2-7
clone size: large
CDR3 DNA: TGTGCCAGCAGCTTAACTGAGTCTAGCGGGATCCACGAGCAGTACTTC
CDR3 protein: CASSLTESSGIHEQYF

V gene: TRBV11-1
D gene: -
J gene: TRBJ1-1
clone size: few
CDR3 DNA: TGTGCCAGCAGCTTACAGGGGATGAACACTGAAGCTTTCTTT
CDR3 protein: CASSLQGMNTEAFF

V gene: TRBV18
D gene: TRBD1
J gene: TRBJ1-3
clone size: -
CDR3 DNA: TGTGCCAGCTCAGCCTCAGGGGGCGCGGATGGAAACACCATATATTTT
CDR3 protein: CASSASGGADGNTIYF

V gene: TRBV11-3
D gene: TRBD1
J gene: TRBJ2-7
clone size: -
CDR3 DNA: TGTGCCAGCAGCTCCCAACGGGACAGGGGCTACGAGCAGTACTTC
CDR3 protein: CASSSQRDRGYEQYF